Listed here are 2 T cell receptor beta chains from one sample, sequenced in a study of T cell responses to AZD1222 COVID-19 vaccine (dated by TCRdb to the early 2020s). The method was the immunoSEQ multiplex PCR assay. Sourced from immuneACCESS, this table was stored by TCRdb with only in-frame sequences that have V and J called. A share of the clones is absent; for the studies checked, an unresolved V gene accounts for under half, and the remainder has no known explanation. This sample lists 150,000 to 200,000 clones; almost 95% were detected once. The leading ten clones occupy about 9% of the sample. In light of the paper, this sample's time point label describes: baseline before first vaccination. Here the sequenced sample was peripheral blood, taken on day 0 of AZD1222 vaccination. The receptors were gathered from an adult in good health.

This rearrangement joins TRBV5-1 to TRBJ2-7, with no clear D. V was trimmed by 0 bases and J by 4 bases, leaving 2 bases between them. This CDR3 is built from 11 residues. The germline V gene encodes CDR1 SGHRS and CDR2 YFSETQ. The CDR3 DNA sequence: TGCGCCAGCAGCTTGGAATACGAGCAGTACTTC. Translating gives CASSLEYEQYF.

This sequence joins TRBV28 and TRBJ1-4; 9 bases align to TRBD1. CDR1 and CDR2 (germline): MDHEN, SYDVKM. There are 19 residues in the CDR3. After removal of 0 bases from V and 0 bases from J, the junction contained 8 bases not matched to a gene. As DNA, the CDR3 is TGTGCCAGCAGTTTATGGAGGGACAGGGCCCCAGCAACTAATGAAAAACTGTTTTTT. Translated, it gives CASSLWRDRAPATNEKLFF.